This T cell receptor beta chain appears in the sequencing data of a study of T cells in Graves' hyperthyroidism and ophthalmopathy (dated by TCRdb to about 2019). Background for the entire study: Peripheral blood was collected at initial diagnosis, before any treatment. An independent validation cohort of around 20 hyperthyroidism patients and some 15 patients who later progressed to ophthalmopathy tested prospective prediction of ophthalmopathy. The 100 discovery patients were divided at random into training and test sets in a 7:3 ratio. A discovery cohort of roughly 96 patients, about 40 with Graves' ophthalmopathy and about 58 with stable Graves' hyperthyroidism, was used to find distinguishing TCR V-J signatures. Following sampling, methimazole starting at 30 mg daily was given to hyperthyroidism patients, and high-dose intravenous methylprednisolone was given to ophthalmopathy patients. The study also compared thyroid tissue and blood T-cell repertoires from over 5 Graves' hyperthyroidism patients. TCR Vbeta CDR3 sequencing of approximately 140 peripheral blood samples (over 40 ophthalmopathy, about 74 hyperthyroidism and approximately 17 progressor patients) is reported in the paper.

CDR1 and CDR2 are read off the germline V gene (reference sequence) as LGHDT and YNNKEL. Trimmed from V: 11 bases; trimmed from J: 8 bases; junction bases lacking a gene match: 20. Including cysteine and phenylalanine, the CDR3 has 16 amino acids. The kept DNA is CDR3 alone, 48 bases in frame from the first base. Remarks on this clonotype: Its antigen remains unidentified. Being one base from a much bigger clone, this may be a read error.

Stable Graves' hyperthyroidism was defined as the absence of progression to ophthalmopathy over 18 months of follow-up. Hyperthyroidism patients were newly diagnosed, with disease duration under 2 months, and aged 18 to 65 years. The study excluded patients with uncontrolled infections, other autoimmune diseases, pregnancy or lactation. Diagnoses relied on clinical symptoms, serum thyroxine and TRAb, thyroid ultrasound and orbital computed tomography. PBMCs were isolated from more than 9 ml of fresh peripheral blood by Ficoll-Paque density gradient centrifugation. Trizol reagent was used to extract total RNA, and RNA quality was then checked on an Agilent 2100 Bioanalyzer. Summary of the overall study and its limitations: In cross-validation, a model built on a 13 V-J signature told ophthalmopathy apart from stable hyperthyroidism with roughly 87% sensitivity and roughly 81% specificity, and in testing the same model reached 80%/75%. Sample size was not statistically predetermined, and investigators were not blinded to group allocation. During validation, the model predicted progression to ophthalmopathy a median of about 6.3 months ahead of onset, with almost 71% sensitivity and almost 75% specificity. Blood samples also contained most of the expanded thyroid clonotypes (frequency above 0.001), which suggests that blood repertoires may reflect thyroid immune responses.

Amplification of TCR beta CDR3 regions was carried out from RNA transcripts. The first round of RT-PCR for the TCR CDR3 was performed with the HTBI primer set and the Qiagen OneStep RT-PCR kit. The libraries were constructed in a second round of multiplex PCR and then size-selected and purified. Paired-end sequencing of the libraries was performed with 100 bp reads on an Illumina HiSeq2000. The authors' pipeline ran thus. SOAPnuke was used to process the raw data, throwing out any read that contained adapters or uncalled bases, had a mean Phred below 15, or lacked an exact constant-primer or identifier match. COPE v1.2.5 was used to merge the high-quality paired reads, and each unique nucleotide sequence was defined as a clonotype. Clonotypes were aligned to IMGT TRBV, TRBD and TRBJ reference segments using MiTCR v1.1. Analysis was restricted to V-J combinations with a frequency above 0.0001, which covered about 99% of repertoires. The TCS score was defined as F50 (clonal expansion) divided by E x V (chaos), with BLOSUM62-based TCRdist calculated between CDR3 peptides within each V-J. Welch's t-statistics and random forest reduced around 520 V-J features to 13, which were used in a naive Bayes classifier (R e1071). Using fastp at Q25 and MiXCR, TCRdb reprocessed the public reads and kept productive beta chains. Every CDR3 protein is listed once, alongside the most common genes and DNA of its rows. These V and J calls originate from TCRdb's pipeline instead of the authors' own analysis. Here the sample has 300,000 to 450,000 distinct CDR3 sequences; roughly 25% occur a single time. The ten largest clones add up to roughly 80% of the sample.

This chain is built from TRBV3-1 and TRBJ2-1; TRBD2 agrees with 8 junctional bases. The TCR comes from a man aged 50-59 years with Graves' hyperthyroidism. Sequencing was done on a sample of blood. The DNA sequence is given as TGTGCCGCACGAGGCACCGGGACTAGTCATCGCGATGAGCAGTTCTTC. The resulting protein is CAARGTGTSHRDEQFF.